Detailed here is one TCR beta chain. In the original workflow: It was from reference gene primer amplification that nucleated cell counts were estimated. This table comes from immunoSEQ multiplex PCR, and its TCRdb copy is limited to in-frame clones, with some not included. The V and J calls and the clone size are those of that table, but D and trimming were determined from the DNA. Among roughly 200,000 clones listed, under 90% were seen once. The Seattle patients, enrolled during active infection, were followed longitudinally. This sample is drawn from a study of blood T cell repertoires in COVID-19. On the study more broadly: Sites in the United States, Italy and Spain provided acute and convalescent COVID-19 samples. Sources were T cells, B-cell-depleted T cells, or PBMCs; the material itself was cDNA or gDNA.

This CDR3 comprises 14 residues. CDR1 LNHDA and CDR2 SQIVND come from the germline V gene (reference sequence). Deletions cut 6 bases from V and 4 bases from J, with 12 bases between. V gene TRBV19 combines with J gene TRBJ2-2; tentatively, D is TRBD1 (6 bases). This TCR derives from a woman at least 80 years old with COVID-19, enrolled during active disease. What was sequenced was peripheral blood. The CDR3 sequence is CASSPRGSTGELFF. The CDR3 DNA reads TGTGCCAGTAGCCCGAGGGGGTCCACCGGGGAGCTGTTTTTT. Filled out from reference TRBV19 and TRBJ2-2, the complete variable domain reads DGGITQSPKYLFRKEGQNVTLSCEQNLNHDAMYWYRQDPGQGLRLIYYSQIVNDFQKGDIAEGYSVSREKKESFPLTVTSAQKNPTAFYLCASSPRGSTGELFFGEGSRLTVL.